The 4 T cell receptor beta chains below were found in one sample sequenced in a study of CD8 T cells in ankylosing spondylitis. Each CDR3 protein gets one entry after TCRdb re-called the 5' RACE reads with MiXCR. The sample shows approximately 500,000 distinct CDR3 sequences, 12% of them seen only once. Findings and caveats of the study: A TCR beta motif made of fewer than ten highly homologous variants seemed typical of ankylosing spondylitis blood.

No antigen has been identified for these receptors. The sample was blood, either unsorted or a sorted T cell fraction (not recorded which). These receptor sequences come from a male donor with ankylosing spondylitis.

The chain links TRBV18 to TRBJ2-7; 8 nucleotides agree with TRBD2. This CDR3 contains 15 residues. After removal of 4 bases from V and 0 bases from J, the junction contained 5 bases not matched to a gene. Germline lookup yields CDR1 KGHSH and CDR2 LQKENI. For the CDR3, the DNA is TGTGCCAGCTCACAGACTAGCGACAGCTCCTACGAGCAGTACGTC. As protein: CASSQTSDSSYEQYV.

The chain links TRBV2 to TRBJ2-1, with a possible D match to TRBD2 (5 bases). The CDR3 spans 12 residues. Deletions cut 9 bases from V and 6 bases from J, with 12 bases between. CDR1 is SNHLY and CDR2 is FYNNEI in the germline V gene. The CDR3 reads CASKLETNEQFF. For the CDR3, the DNA is TGTGCCAGTAAACTAGAAACCAATGAGCAGTTCTTC.

This chain uses TRBV7-8 with TRBJ2-2; D is tentatively TRBD1 or TRBD2 (5 bases each). CDR3 length: 13 residues. Per the germline V gene, CDR1 is SGHVS and CDR2 is FQNEAQ. The ends were cut back, 5 bases at V and 6 bases at J, with 10 bases in the middle. CDR3 nucleotides: TGTGCCAGCAGCGCCCGGGACCCCGGGGAGCTGTTTTTT. This codes for CASSARDPGELFF.

The chain carries TRBV5-1 and TRBJ2-2; 10 nucleotides align to TRBD2. Trimming at V came to 4 bases and at J to 4 bases, leaving 7 bases not matched to a gene. The CDR3 runs 16 residues. Germline-derived CDR1 and CDR2 are SGHRS and YFSETQ. The CDR3 coding sequence is TGCGCCAGCAGCCCCTGGACTAGCGGACTCACCGGGGAGCTGTTTTTT. This sequence encodes CASSPWTSGLTGELFF. Supplemented by reference TRBV5-1 and TRBJ2-2, the full variable domain reads KAGVTQTPRYLIKTRGQQVTLSCSPISGHRSVSWYQQTPGQGLQFLFEYFSETQRNKGNFPGRFSGRQFSNSRSEMNVSTLELGDSALYLCASSPWTSGLTGELFFGEGSRLTVL.